This entry lists 9 T cell receptor beta chains sequenced from one sample in a study of blood T cell repertoires in COVID-19. Generated by immunoSEQ multiplex PCR, the TCRdb table keeps only in-frame clones and is missing some. The sample contains around 230,000 clones, 65% to 85% of which appear only once. The sequencing input was peripheral blood. These receptors originate from an elderly woman with acute or convalescent COVID-19.

CDR3 in DNA: TGTGCCAGCAGCGTTTTTACAGGGGGGGAGCAGTACTTC. This translates into CASSVFTGGEQYF. The rearrangement joins TRBV9 to TRBJ2-7, with 8 bases lining up with TRBD1. The CDR3 loop spans 13 amino acids. Germline CDR1 reads SGDLS; CDR2 reads YYNGEE. J gave up 7 bases and V 2 bases, and 5 bases lay outside the gene matches.

This rearrangement joins TRBV3-1 (or the pseudogene TRBV3-2) to TRBJ1-2; 8 bases agree with TRBD1. V lost 2 bases to trimming and J lost 8 bases; unmatched junction nucleotides: 7. The CDR3 runs 14 residues. Germline CDR1 LGHDT, CDR2 YNNKEL (reference sequence). CDR3 DNA sequence: TGTGCCAGCAGCCAACTCAGACAGGGGAGAGGCTACACCTTC. As protein: CASSQLRQGRGYTF.

The chain employs TRBV5-1 and TRBJ2-6, with a weak D call TRBD1 (6 bases). This CDR3 is 20 amino acids long. Germline CDR1 and CDR2: SGHRS and YFSETQ. Trimming pared 4 bases from V and 0 bases from J, leaving 23 bases between. Written as DNA, the CDR3 is TGCGCCAGCAGCCTAAGACCGACAGGCGCTCCCAACTCTGGGGCCAACGTCCTGACTTTC. Protein product: CASSLRPTGAPNSGANVLTF.

The V and J genes are TRBV30 and TRBJ2-4; 7 positions match TRBD2. The V and J ends lost 5 bases and 1 base, in that order; junction bases with no gene match: 2. CDR1 and CDR2 from the germline V gene are GTSNPN and SVGIG (reference sequence). This CDR3 region has 13 residues. The CDR3 is CAWGAGAKNIQYF. CDR3 sequence (DNA): TGTGCCTGGGGAGCGGGGGCCAAAAACATTCAGTACTTC.

The chain is built from TRBV6-4 and TRBJ1-2; no firm D call. Trimming left V 3 bases short and J 11 bases short, with 13 bases between. From germline, CDR1 is MRHNA and CDR2 SNTAGT. The length of the CDR3 is 12 residues. In nucleotides, the CDR3 is TGTGCCAGCAGTGAGCATAAGGGAGCGTACACCTTC. Translating gives CASSEHKGAYTF.

This clone was detected a few times. The chain has TRBV28 and TRBJ1-6; 7 bases align to TRBD1. Germline V CDR1 and CDR2: MDHEN, SYDVKM. This CDR3 comprises 16 residues. The J segment lost 5 bases and the V segment lost 3 bases, leaving 7 bases of the junction unmatched. The CDR3 bases are TGTGCCAGCAGTTTTTGGGGGACAGCTAATAATTCACCCCTCCACTTT. Its translation is CASSFWGTANNSPLHF.

The chain links TRBV19 to TRBJ2-3; possible D gene TRBD1, 5 bases. Looked up from germline, CDR1 is LNHDA and CDR2 is SQIVND (reference sequence). The CDR3 is 15 amino acids. V lost 9 bases, J lost 4 bases, and 20 bases lay in between. The CDR3, as DNA: TGTGCCAGCCATGACCTATTCCAAGGGGCAGATACGCAGTATTTT. Protein sequence: CASHDLFQGADTQYF.

The chain joins TRBV7-2 to TRBJ2-5; 10 bases align to TRBD2. Germline CDR1 reads SGHTA; CDR2 reads FQGNSA. Trimming removed 5 bases from V and 5 bases from J; junction bases left unmatched: 5. This CDR3 contains 14 residues. The chain's CDR3 is CASSLMTSGETQYF. The DNA of the CDR3 is TGTGCCAGCAGCCTTATGACTAGCGGGGAGACCCAGTACTTC. The complete variable domain, with remaining parts taken from reference TRBV7-2 and TRBJ2-5, reads GAGVSQSPSNKVTEKGKDVELRCDPISGHTALYWYRQSLGQGLEFLIYFQGNSAPDKSGLPSDRFSAERTGGSVSTLTIQRTQQEDSAVYLCASSLMTSGETQYFGPGTRLLVL.

V gene TRBV6-5 combines with J gene TRBJ1-2; D remains unclear. Trimming pared 4 bases from V and 0 bases from J, leaving 12 bases between. The germline V gene encodes CDR1 MNHEY and CDR2 SVGAGI. The CDR3 spans 15 residues. The DNA of the CDR3 is TGTGCCAGCAGTTTAGGACTGCTAGCTAACTATGGCTACACCTTC. Protein: CASSLGLLANYGYTF.